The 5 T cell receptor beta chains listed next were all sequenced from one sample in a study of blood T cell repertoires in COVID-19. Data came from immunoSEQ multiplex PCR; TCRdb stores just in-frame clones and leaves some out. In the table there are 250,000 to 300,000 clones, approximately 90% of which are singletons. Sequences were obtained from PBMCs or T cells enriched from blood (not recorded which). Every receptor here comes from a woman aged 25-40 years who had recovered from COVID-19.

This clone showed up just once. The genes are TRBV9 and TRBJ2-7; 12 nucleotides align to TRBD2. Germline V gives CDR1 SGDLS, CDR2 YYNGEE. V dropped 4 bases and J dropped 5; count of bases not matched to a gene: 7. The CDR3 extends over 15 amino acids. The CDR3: CASSPTSGSVHEQYF. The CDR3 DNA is TGTGCCAGCAGCCCGACTAGCGGGAGCGTCCACGAGCAGTACTTC.

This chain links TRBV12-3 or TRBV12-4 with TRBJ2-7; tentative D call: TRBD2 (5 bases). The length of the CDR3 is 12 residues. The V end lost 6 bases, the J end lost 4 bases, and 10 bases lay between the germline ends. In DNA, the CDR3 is TGTGCCAGCAGGGCGGGTGGATACGAGCAGTACTTC. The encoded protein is CASRAGGYEQYF.

CDR3 in amino acids: CASSPLHGGGAGTGELFF. CDR3 DNA sequence: TGTGCCAGCAGCCCCCTCCACGGGGGGGGCGCGGGAACCGGGGAGCTGTTTTTT. V gene TRBV3-1 (or the pseudogene TRBV3-2) combines with J gene TRBJ2-2; 8 bases fit TRBD2. Per germline, CDR1 LGHDT and CDR2 YNNKEL (reference sequence). V shed 4 bases and J 5 bases; nucleotides not matched to a gene: 15. The CDR3 extends over 18 amino acids.

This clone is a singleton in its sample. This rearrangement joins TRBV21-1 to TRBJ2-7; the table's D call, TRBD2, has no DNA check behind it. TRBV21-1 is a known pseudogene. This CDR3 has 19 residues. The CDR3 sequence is CASSKKWTSGSFLRYEQYF. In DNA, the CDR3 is TGTGCCAGCAGCAAAAAATGGACTAGCGGGAGTTTTCTTAGATACGAGCAGTACTTC.

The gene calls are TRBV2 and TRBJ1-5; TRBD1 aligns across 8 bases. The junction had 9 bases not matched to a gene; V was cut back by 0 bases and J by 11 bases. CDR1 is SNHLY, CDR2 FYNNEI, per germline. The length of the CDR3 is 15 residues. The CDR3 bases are TGTGCCAGCAGTGAAGCCACAGGGGGTGGAGGGTCCCAGCATTTT. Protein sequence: CASSEATGGGGSQHF.